Listed below are T cell receptor beta chains from one sample, sequenced in a study of T cell responses to AZD1222 COVID-19 vaccine. Sequencing was performed with immunoSEQ multiplex PCR; in TCRdb, only in-frame clones are kept and a portion is missing. The sample contains approximately 91,000 clones, 70% to 90% of which appear only once. The sample in question was peripheral blood, obtained on day 0 of AZD1222 vaccination. These receptors all stem from an adult in good health. The conserved cysteine and the conserved F or W are not part of the CDR3 here. Each record gives: J gene, V gene, CDR3 protein.

TRBJ1-5	TRBV19	ASSMGEGSQH
TRBJ1-6	TRBV5-1	ASSLTPGGTLH
TRBJ2-2	TRBV5-1	ASSLGSPDTGELF
TRBJ2-3	TRBV18	ASSPRQDPWTDTQY
TRBJ1-1	TRBV14	ASSQVRGFTEAF
TRBJ1-2	TRBV18	ASSPLGGFANYGYT
TRBJ2-5	TRBV7-2	ASDRRGPEQETQY
TRBJ2-2	TRBV15	ATSRAGARTGELF
TRBJ1-2	TRBV7-9	ASSFGDRGLGGYT
TRBJ1-1	TRBV11-2	ASSHQRGNTEAF
TRBJ2-7	TRBV7-2	ASSFGLAGSSYEQY
TRBJ1-1	TRBV5-1	ASSPGQGLGNTEAF
TRBJ1-2	TRBV29-1	SVGRQGANYGYT
TRBJ2-2	TRBV5-4	ASSPGQRHTGELF
TRBJ2-7	TRBV6-4	ASSDRRLGEQY
TRBJ2-7	TRBV3-1/TRBV3-2	ASSQPGLAGLTYEQY
TRBJ2-1	TRBV5-1	ASSLDRYNEQF
TRBJ2-2	TRBV29-1	SVWGRDTGELF
TRBJ2-3	TRBV7-3	ASSLYGRATDTQY
TRBJ1-4	TRBV5-5	ASSLSFEKLF
TRBJ2-7	TRBV5-1	ASSPGTDRYEQY
TRBJ1-4	TRBV23-1	ASSQSCWDRGEKLF
TRBJ1-2	TRBV30	AWVKFEAANYGYT
TRBJ1-1	TRBV12-3/TRBV12-4	ASSLSQSTEAF
TRBJ2-5	TRBV5-1	ASSLATQGGETQY
TRBJ2-1	TRBV7-3	ASSKKGDSSLYEQF
TRBJ1-5	TRBV12-5	ASGIGAGGSQPQH
TRBJ2-3	TRBV5-1	ASSLVDTQY
TRBJ2-7	TRBV7-6	ASSFLRGGTGNSYEQY
TRBJ2-7	TRBV19	ASSIEWGTSGGPSSYEQY
TRBJ2-7	TRBV7-9	ASSSDSLRSYEQY